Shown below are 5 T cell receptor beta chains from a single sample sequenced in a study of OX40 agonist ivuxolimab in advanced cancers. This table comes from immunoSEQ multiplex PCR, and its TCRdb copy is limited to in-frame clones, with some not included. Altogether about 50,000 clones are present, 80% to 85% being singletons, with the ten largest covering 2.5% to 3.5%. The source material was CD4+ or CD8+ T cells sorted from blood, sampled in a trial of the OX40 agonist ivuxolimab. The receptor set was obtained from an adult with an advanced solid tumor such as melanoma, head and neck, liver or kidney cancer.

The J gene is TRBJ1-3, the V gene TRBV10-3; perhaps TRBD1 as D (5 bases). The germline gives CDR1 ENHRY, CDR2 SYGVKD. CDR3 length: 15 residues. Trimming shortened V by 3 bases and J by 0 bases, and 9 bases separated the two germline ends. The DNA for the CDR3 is TGTGCCATCAGTGATGGCCAGGGCTCTGGAAACACCATATATTTT. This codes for CAISDGQGSGNTIYF.

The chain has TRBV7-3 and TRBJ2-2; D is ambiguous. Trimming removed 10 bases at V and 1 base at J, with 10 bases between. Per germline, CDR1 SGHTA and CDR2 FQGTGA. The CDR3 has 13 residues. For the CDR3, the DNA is TGTGCCACCGGGCCGATGAACACCGGGGAGCTGTTTTTT. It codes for CATGPMNTGELFF.

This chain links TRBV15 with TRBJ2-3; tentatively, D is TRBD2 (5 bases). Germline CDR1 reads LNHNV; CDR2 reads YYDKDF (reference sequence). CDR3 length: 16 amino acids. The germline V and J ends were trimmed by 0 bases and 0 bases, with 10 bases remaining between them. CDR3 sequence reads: CATSRDLAQSTDTQYF. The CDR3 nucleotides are TGTGCCACCAGCAGAGATCTAGCTCAGAGCACAGATACGCAGTATTTT.

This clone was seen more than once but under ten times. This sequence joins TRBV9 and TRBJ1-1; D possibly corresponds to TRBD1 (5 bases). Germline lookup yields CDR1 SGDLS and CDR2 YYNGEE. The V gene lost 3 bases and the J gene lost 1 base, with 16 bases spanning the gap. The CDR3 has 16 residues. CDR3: CASSGRDDLKNTEAFF. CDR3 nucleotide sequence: TGTGCCAGCAGCGGCCGGGACGACCTAAAGAACACTGAAGCTTTCTTT. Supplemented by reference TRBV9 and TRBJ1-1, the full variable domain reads DSGVTQTPKHLITATGQRVTLRCSPRSGDLSVYWYQQSLDQGLQFLIQYYNGEERAKGNILERFSAQQFPDLHSELNLSSLELGDSALYFCASSGRDDLKNTEAFFGQGTRLTVV.

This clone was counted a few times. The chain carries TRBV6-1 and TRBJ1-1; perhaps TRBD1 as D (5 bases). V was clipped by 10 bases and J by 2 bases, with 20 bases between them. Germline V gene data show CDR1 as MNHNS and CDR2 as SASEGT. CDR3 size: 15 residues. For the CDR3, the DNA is TGTGCCACCCAAAAACTTCAGGGAGCTAACACTGAAGCTTTCTTT. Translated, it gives CATQKLQGANTEAFF.